The 7 T cell receptor beta chains listed next were all sequenced from one sample in a study of early T cells in non-severe SARS-CoV-2 infection. TCRdb redid the calling of the 5' RACE reads with MiXCR, one entry per CDR3 protein. This sample has 60,000 to 70,000 distinct CDR3 sequences, with 5.9% found just once. The specimen comprised whole blood, sampled at baseline. Source of these receptors: an adult who was a healthcare worker with PCR-confirmed SARS-CoV-2 infection or an uninfected control (not recorded which).

In this sample, this clonotype turned up many times. The rearrangement joins TRBV18 to TRBJ2-5, with D hard to call. The CDR3 consists of 11 residues. V was clipped by 2 bases and J by 7 bases, with 5 bases between them. CDR1 is KGHSH, CDR2 LQKENI, per germline. The CDR3 reads CASSPIGTQYF. The CDR3 coding sequence is TGTGCCAGCTCACCAATAGGGACCCAGTACTTC.

This rearrangement joins TRBV28 to TRBJ2-6; D unresolved. From germline, CDR1 is MDHEN and CDR2 SYDVKM. The CDR3 extends over 18 amino acids. Trimming removed 2 bases at V and 0 bases at J, with 14 bases between. The CDR3 DNA follows: TGTGCCAGCAGTTTAAGGTGGAACCCGGCCTCTGGGGCCAACGTCCTGACTTTC. Translation gives CASSLRWNPASGANVLTF.

This clonotype showed up just a few times. The rearrangement joins TRBV7-2 to TRBJ2-1; possibly TRBD1 for D (6 bases). Germline V gene data show CDR1 as SGHTA and CDR2 as FQGNSA. This CDR3 has 15 amino acids. V was trimmed by 2 bases and J by 2 bases, leaving 10 bases between them. CDR3 coding DNA: TGTGCCAGCAGCTTAACAGGGTTAACCTACAATGAGCAGTTCTTC. This encodes CASSLTGLTYNEQFF.

This clonotype was found many times. The chain uses TRBV18 and TRBJ2-7; 11 nucleotides agree with TRBD1. Per germline, CDR1 KGHSH and CDR2 LQKENI. Germline trimming cut 5 bases from V and 3 bases from J; bases unmatched to any gene: 0. The CDR3 extends over 13 amino acids. The CDR3 DNA reads as TGTGCCAGCTCAGGGACAGGGGGCTACGAGCAGTACTTC. It translates to CASSGTGGYEQYF.

This clonotype was counted at least ten times. The chain couples TRBV20-1 to TRBJ2-2, with TRBD1 matching over 7 bases. The length of the CDR3 is 15 residues. V shed 4 bases, J shed 1 base, and the junction held 6 bases outside the gene matches. CDR1 and CDR2 (germline): DFQATT, SNEGSKA (reference sequence). The CDR3 DNA is TGCAGTGCTAAGGTGGGACAGATGAACACCGGGGAGCTGTTTTTT. It translates to CSAKVGQMNTGELFF.

In this sample, this clonotype turned up many times. V gene TRBV7-2 combines with J gene TRBJ2-6; possible D gene TRBD1, 5 bases. The germline V gene has CDR1 SGHTA and CDR2 FQGNSA. V was cut by 5 bases and J by 0 bases, with 8 bases left in between. The CDR3 contains 15 residues. The CDR3 sequence: CASSPQDSGANVLTF. In DNA, the CDR3 is TGTGCCAGCAGCCCACAGGACTCTGGGGCCAACGTCCTGACTTTC.

This clonotype was recorded at least ten times. The chain recombines TRBV4-2 with TRBJ2-7, with D unresolved. Germline V gives CDR1 LGHNA, CDR2 YNFKEQ. V was pared by 0 bases and J by 3 bases, with 12 bases between. The length of the CDR3 is 15 residues. The CDR3 DNA reads TGTGCCAGCAGCCAAGATGTTAAAACGTTCTACGAGCAGTACTTC. Translating gives CASSQDVKTFYEQYF.